This note documents a single T cell receptor beta chain sequence. What it binds is not known. The data were taken from a study of long-term antiretroviral therapy in people with HIV. Study results and caveats: Regardless of time point, clones expanded before ART dominated the repertoire. Repertoires with HIV possessed tighter CDR3 length spans than those of controls.

They ran version v3.0 of the immunoSEQ assay at survey level. Sequencing efforts were directed toward about 35,000-55,000 T-cell genomes per sample. Produced via immunoSEQ multiplex PCR; TCRdb's table is partial and in-frame only. In the table there are about 27,000 clones, around three quarters of which are singletons. Each donor had at least one pre-ART and at least two post-ART PBMC samples. The V end lost 6 bases, the J end lost 2 bases, and 17 bases lay between the germline ends. Germline CDR1 SGHTA, CDR2 FQGTGA. The CDR3 totals 15 residues. The clonotype was recovered from a young man with HIV. This chain uses TRBV7-3 with TRBJ2-7; D is possibly TRBD1 or TRBD2 (7 bases each). The sample in question was unsorted PBMCs, obtained 2.1 years after starting antiretroviral therapy. The CDR3 DNA reads as TGTGCCAGCAGTCCATACAGGGGAGGGACCTACGAGCAGTACTTC. Its protein is CASSPYRGGTYEQYF.